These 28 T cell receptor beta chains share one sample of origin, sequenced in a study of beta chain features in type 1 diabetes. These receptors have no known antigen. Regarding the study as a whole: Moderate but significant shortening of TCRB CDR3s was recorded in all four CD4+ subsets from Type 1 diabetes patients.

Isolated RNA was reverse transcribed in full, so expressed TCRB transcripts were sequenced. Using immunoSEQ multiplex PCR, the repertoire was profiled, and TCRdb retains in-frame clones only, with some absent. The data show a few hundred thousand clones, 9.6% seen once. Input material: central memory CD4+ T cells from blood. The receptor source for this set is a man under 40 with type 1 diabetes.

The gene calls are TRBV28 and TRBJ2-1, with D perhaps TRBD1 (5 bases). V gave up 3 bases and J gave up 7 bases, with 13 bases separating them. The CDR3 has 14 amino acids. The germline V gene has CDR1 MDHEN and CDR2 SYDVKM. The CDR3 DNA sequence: TGTGCCAGCAGTTTGACAGCCCAGGCGAATGAGCAGTTCTTC. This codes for CASSLTAQANEQFF.

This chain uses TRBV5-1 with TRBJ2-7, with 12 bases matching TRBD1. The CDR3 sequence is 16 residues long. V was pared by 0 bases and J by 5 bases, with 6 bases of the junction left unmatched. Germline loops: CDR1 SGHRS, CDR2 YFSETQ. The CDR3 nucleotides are TGCGCCAGCAGCTTGGCCTTGGGACAGGGGGCGAACGAGCAGTACTTC. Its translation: CASSLALGQGANEQYF. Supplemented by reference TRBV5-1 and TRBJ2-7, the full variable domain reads KAGVTQTPRYLIKTRGQQVTLSCSPISGHRSVSWYQQTPGQGLQFLFEYFSETQRNKGNFPGRFSGRQFSNSRSEMNVSTLELGDSALYLCASSLALGQGANEQYFGPGTRLTVT.

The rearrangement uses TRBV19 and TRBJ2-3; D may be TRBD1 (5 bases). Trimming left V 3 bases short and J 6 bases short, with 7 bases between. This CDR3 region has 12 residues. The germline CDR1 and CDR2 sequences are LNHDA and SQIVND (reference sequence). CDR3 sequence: CASSIRVDTQYF. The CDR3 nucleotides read TGTGCCAGTAGTATCAGGGTTGATACGCAGTATTTT.

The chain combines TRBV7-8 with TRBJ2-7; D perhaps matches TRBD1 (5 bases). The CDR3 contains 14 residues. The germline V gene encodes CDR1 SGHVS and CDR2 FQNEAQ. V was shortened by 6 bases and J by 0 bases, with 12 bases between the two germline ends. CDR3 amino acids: CASSYWGSSYEQYF. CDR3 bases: TGTGCCAGCAGTTACTGGGGCAGCTCCTACGAGCAGTACTTC.

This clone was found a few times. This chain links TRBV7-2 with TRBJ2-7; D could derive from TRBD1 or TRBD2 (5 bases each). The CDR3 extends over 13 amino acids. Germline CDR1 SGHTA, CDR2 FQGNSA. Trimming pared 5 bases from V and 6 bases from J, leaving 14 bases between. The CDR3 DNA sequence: TGTGCCAGCAGCGCGCAGGGCCGGGGCGAGCAGTACTTC. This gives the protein CASSAQGRGEQYF.

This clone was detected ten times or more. The CDR3 nucleotides are TGTGCCAGCTCACCTCCCGGGACAGGGGTCACTGAAGCTTTCTTT. Amino acid sequence: CASSPPGTGVTEAFF. The V gene is TRBV18, the J gene TRBJ1-1; 10 bases map to TRBD1. CDR3 size: 15 residues. Germline assignment: CDR1 KGHSH and CDR2 LQKENI. The V segment lost 3 bases and the J segment 4 bases; nucleotides outside the gene matches: 5.

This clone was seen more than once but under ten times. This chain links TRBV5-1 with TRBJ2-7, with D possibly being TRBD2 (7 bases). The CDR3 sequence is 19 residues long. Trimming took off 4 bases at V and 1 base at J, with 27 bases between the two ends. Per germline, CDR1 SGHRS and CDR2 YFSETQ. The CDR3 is CASSLRGLHGTGGSYEQYF. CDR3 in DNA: TGCGCCAGCAGCCTCAGGGGACTGCACGGGACGGGAGGTTCCTACGAGCAGTACTTC.

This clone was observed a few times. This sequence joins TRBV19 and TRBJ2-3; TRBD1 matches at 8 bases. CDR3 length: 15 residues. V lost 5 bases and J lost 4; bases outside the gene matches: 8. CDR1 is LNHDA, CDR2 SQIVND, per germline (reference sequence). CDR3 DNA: TGTGCCAGTAGTTTCTCAGGGGGCATCGCAGATACGCAGTATTTT. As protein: CASSFSGGIADTQYF.

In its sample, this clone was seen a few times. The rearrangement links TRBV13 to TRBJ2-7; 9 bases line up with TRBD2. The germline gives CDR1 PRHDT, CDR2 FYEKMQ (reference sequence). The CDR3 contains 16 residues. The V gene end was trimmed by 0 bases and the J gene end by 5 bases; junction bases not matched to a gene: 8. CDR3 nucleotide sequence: TGTGCCAGCAGCTTAGGCCTGCGGGAGGGCCCTGACGAGCAGTACTTC. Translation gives CASSLGLREGPDEQYF.

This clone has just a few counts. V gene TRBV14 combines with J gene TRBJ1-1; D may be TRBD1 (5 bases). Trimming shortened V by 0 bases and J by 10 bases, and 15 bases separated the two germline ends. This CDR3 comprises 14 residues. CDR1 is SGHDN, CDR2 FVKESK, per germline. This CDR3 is CASSQDLAGRTAFF. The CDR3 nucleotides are TGTGCCAGCAGCCAAGATTTGGCAGGGCGGACAGCTTTCTTT.

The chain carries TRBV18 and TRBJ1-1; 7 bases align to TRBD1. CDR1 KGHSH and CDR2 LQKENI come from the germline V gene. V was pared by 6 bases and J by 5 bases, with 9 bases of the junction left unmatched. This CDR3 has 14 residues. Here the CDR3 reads CASSPGGGETEAFF. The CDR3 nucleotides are TGTGCCAGCTCCCCGGGAGGGGGCGAGACTGAAGCTTTCTTT. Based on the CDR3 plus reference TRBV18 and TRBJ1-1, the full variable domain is NAGVMQNPRHLVRRRGQEARLRCSPMKGHSHVYWYRQLPEEGLKFMVYLQKENIIDESGMPKERFSAEFPKEGPSILRIQQVVRGDSAAYFCASSPGGGETEAFFGQGTRLTVV.

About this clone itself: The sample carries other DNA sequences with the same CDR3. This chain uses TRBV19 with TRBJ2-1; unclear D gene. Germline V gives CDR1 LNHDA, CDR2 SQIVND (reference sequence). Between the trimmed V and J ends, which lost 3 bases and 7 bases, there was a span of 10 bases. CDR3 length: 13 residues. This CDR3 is CASSILEGNEQFF. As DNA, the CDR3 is TGTGCCAGTAGTATTCTGGAAGGGAATGAGCAGTTCTTC.

CDR3: CASSLFSNNEQFF. In DNA form, the CDR3 reads TGTGCCAGCAGCTTATTCAGCAACAATGAGCAGTTCTTC. V usage is TRBV11-3 and J usage is TRBJ2-1, with unresolved D. The ends were cut back, 2 bases at V and 5 bases at J, with 7 bases in the middle. The CDR3 runs to 13 residues. Germline V CDR1 and CDR2: SGHNT, YENEEA. Full variable domain (remainder filled in from reference TRBV11-3 and TRBJ2-1): EAGVVQSPRYKIIEKKQPVAFWCNPISGHNTLYWYLQNLGQGPELLIRYENEEAVDDSQLPKDRFSAERLKGVDSTLKIQPAELGDSAVYLCASSLFSNNEQFFGPGTRLTVL.

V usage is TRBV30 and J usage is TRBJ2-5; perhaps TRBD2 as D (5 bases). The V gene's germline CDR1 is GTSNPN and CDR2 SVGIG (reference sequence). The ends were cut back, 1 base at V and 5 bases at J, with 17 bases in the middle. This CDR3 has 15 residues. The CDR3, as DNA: TGTGCCTGGAGTGCACCGGGCCATGAGCGGGAGACCCAGTACTTC. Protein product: CAWSAPGHERETQYF.

CDR3 nucleotides: TGTGCCAGCAGCACAAACATGGACTCTGGGGCCAACGTCCTGACTTTC. It specifies CASSTNMDSGANVLTF. The J gene is TRBJ2-6, the V gene TRBV6-6, with unresolved D. Trimming pared 6 bases from V and 0 bases from J, leaving 12 bases between. Germline loops: CDR1 MNHNY, CDR2 SVGAGI (reference sequence). This CDR3 comprises 16 residues.

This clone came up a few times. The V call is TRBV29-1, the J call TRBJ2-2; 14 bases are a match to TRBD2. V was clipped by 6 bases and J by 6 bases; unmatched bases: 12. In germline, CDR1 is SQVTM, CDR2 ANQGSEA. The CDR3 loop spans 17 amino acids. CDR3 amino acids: CSVGLAGGRFSAGELFF. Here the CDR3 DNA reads TGCAGCGTCGGACTAGCGGGAGGAAGGTTTTCAGCCGGGGAGCTGTTTTTT.

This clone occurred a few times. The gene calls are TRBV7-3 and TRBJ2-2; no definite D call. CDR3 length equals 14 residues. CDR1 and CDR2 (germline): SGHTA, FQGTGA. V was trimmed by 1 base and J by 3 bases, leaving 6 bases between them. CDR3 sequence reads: CASSLIVDTGELFF. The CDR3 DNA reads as TGTGCCAGCAGCTTAATAGTGGACACCGGGGAGCTGTTTTTT.

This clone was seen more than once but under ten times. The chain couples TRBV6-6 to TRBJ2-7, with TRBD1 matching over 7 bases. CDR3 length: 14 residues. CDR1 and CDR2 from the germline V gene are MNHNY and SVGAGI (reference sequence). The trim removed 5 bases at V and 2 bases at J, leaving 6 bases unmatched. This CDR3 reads CASSELTGPYEQYF. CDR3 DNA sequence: TGTGCCAGCAGTGAGCTGACAGGGCCCTACGAGCAGTACTTC.

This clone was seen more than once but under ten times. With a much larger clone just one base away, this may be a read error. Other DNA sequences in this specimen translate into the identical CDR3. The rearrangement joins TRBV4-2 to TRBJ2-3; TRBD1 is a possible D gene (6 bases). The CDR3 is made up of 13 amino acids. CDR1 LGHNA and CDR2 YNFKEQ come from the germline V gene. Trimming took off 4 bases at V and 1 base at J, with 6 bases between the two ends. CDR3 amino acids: CASSPGGTDTQYF. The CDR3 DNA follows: TGTGCCAGCAGCCCAGGGGGCACAGATACGCAGTATTTT.

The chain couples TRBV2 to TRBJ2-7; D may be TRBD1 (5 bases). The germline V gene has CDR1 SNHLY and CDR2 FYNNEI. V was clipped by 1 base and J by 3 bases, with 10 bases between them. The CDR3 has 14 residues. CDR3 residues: CASSEGGQNYEQYF. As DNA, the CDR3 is TGTGCCAGCAGTGAAGGAGGACAAAACTACGAGCAGTACTTC.

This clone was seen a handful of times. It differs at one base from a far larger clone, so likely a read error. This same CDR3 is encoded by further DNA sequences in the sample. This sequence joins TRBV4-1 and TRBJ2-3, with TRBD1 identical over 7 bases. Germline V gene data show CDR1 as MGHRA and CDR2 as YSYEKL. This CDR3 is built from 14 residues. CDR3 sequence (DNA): TGTGCCAGCAGCAAGGACAGGACCTCCGGTACGCAGTATTTT. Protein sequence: CASSKDRTSGTQYF.

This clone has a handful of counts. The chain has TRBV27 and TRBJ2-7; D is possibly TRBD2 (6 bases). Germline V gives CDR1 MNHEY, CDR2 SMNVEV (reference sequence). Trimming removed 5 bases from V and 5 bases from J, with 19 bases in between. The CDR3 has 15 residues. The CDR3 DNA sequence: TGTGCCAGCAGTCCCCGGGACTTCCCCGGGCACGAGCAGTACTTC. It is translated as CASSPRDFPGHEQYF.

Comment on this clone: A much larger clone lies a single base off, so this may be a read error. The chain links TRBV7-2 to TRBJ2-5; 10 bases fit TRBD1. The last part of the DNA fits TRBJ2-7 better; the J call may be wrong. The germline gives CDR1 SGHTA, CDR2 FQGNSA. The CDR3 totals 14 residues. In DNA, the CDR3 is TGTGCCAGCAGCTTGGACAGGGGGTCCTACGAGCAGTACTTC. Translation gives CASSLDRGSYEQYF.

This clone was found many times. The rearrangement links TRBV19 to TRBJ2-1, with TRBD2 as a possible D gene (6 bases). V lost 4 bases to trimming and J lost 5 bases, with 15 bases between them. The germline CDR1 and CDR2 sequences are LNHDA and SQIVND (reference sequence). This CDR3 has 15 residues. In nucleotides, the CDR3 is TGTGCCAGTAGTACTCTCGGGACTGGTAACAATGAGCAGTTCTTC. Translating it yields CASSTLGTGNNEQFF.

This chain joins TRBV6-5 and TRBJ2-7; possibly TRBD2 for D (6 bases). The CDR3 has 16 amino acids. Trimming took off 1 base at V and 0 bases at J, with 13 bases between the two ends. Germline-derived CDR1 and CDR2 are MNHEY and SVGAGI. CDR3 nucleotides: TGTGCCAGCAGTTACTTGGGGGGTCCCCGCTCCTACGAGCAGTACTTC. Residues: CASSYLGGPRSYEQYF.

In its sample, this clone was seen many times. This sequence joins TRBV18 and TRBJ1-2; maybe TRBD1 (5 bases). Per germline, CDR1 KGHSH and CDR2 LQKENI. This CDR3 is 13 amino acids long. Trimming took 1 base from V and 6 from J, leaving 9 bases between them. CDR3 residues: CASSPQRGNGYTF. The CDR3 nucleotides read TGTGCCAGCTCACCACAACGGGGGAATGGCTACACCTTC.

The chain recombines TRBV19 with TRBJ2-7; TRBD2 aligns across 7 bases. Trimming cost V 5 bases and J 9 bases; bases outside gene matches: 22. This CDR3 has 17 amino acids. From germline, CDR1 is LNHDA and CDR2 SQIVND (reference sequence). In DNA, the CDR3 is TGTGCCAGTAGTCCCGCCGGGGCTGGCGGGAGTGGGTCTAGGCAGTACTTC. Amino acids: CASSPAGAGGSGSRQYF.

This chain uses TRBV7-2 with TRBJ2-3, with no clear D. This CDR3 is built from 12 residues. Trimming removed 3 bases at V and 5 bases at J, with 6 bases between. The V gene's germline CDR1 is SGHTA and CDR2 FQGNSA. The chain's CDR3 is CASSLGIDTQYF. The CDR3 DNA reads TGTGCCAGCAGCTTGGGGATAGATACGCAGTATTTT.